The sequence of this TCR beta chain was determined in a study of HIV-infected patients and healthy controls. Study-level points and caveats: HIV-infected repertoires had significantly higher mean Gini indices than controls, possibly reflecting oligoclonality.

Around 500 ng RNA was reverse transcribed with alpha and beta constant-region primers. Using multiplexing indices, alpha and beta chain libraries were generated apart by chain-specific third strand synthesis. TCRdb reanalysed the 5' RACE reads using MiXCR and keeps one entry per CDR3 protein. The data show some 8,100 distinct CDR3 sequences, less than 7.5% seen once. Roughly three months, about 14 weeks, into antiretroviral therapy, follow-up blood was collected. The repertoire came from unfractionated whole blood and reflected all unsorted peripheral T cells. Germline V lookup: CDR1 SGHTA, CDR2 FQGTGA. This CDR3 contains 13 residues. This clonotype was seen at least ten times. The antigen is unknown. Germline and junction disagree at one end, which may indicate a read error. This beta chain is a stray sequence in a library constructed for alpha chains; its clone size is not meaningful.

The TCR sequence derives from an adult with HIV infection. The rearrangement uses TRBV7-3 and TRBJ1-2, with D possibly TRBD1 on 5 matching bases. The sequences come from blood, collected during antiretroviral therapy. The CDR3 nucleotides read TGTGCCAGCAGCCCCAACCCTAGGGACTTCACGGCCTTC. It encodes CASSPNPRDFTAF.